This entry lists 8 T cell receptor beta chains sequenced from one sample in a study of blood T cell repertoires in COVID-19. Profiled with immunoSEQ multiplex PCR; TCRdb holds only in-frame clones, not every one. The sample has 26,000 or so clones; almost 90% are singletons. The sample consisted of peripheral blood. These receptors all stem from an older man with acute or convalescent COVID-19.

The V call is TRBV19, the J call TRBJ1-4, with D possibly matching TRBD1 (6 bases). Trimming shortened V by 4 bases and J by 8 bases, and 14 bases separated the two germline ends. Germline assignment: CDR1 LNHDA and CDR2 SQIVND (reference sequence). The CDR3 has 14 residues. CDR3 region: CASSTGGADEKLFF. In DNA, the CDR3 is TGTGCCAGTAGTACGGGGGGGGCTGACGAAAAACTGTTTTTT.

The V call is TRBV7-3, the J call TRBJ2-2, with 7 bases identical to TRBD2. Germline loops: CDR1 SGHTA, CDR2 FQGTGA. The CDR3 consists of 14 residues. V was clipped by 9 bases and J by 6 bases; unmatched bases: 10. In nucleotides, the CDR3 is TGTGCCAGTTCGGGCGGGAGTAAGGCCGGGGAGCTGTTTTTT. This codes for CASSGGSKAGELFF.

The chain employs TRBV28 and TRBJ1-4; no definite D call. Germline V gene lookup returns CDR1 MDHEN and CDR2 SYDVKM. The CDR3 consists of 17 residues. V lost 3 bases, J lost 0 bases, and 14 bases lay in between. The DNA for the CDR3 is TGTGCCAGCAGTTTCGTGGAGGGAGGTGCAACTAATGAAAAACTGTTTTTT. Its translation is CASSFVEGGATNEKLFF.

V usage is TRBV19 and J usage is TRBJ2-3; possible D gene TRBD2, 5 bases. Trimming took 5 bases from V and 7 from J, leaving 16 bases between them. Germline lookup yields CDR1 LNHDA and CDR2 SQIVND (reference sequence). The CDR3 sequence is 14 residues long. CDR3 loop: CASSLRASQNTQYF. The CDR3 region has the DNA TGTGCCAGTAGTTTGAGGGCTAGCCAGAATACGCAGTATTTT.

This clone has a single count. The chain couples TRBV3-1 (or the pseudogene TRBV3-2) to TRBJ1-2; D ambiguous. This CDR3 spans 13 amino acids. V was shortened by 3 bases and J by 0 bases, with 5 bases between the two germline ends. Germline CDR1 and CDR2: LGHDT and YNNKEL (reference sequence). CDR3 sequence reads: CASSQGANYGYTF. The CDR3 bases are TGTGCCAGCAGCCAGGGAGCTAACTATGGCTACACCTTC.

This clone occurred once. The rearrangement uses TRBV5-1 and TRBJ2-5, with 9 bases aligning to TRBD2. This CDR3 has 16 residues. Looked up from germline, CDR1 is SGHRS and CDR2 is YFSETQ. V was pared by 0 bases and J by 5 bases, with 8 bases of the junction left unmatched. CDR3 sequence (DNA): TGCGCCAGCAGCTTGGAGGGTAGCGGGAGAACTGAGACCCAGTACTTC. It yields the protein CASSLEGSGRTETQYF. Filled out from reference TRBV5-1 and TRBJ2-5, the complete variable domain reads KAGVTQTPRYLIKTRGQQVTLSCSPISGHRSVSWYQQTPGQGLQFLFEYFSETQRNKGNFPGRFSGRQFSNSRSEMNVSTLELGDSALYLCASSLEGSGRTETQYFGPGTRLLVL.

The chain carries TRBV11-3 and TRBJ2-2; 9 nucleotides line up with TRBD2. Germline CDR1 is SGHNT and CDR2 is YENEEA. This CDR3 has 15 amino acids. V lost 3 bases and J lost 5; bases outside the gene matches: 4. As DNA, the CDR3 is TGTGCCAGCAGCTTGGGACTAGCCGGGACCGGGGAGCTGTTTTTT. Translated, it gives CASSLGLAGTGELFF.

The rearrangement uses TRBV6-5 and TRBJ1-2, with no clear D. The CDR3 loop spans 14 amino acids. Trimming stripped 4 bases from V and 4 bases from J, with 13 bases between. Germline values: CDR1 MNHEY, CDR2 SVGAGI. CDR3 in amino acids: CASSLPEVTYGYTF. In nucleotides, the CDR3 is TGTGCCAGCAGTTTACCAGAGGTGACCTATGGCTACACCTTC.